This TCR beta chain was observed in a study of T cell repertoires in cytomegalovirus infection. TCRdb analysed the reads with MiXCR anew, one entry per CDR3 protein. The sample lists about 530,000 distinct CDR3 sequences, about 25% occurring once. The V gene's germline CDR1 is SGHVS and CDR2 FQNEAQ. Deletions cut 5 bases from V and 1 base from J, with 9 bases between. This CDR3 is 13 amino acids long. The sequence derives from a human donor in good health (CMV status not recorded). Some clones in this sample may be carry-over from other donors' samples. Sequences were obtained from PBMCs. The rearrangement uses TRBV7-8 and TRBJ2-7; weak D call: TRBD2 (5 bases). Here the CDR3 reads CASSRPGSYEQYF. The CDR3 DNA is TGTGCCAGCAGCCGCCCGGGGTCCTACGAGCAGTACTTC. Combining the CDR3 with reference TRBV7-8 and TRBJ2-7 gives the whole variable domain GAGVSQSPRYKVAKRGQDVALRCDPISGHVSLFWYQQALGQGPEFLTYFQNEAQLDKSGLPSDRFFAERPEGSVSTLKIQRTQQEDSAVYLCASSRPGSYEQYFGPGTRLTVT.